This T cell receptor (beta chain) originates from a study of long-term antiretroviral therapy in people with HIV. The study's findings and limits: It was observed that HIV repertoires exhibited narrower CDR3 length ranges than controls. Information pertaining to ART adherence, viral resistance or therapeutic modifications was not obtained.

Details on this clone: Its cognate antigen is unknown.

The United States was where all participants with HIV were treated. Investigators performed immunoSEQ version v3.0 at survey level. TCRdb's table, derived via immunoSEQ multiplex PCR, lists solely in-frame clones and lacks some. The sample gives 40,000 to 45,000 clones, over 90% of which show up once; 2.7% is in the top ten. This TCR was sampled from a woman aged 50 to 65 with HIV. Sequencing used unsorted PBMCs, obtained 3.7 years after starting antiretroviral therapy.

The CDR3, as DNA: TGTGCCAGCAGTAGCGGGGGGGCTCCCTACAATGAGCAGTTCTTC. It is translated as CASSSGGAPYNEQFF. V gene TRBV9 combines with J gene TRBJ2-1; 11 positions agree with TRBD2. The CDR3 sequence is 15 residues long. Germline lookup yields CDR1 SGDLS and CDR2 YYNGEE. The V segment lost 5 bases and the J segment 2 bases; nucleotides outside the gene matches: 3.